The 9 T cell receptor beta chains given below trace back to one sample, sequenced in a study of OX40 agonist ivuxolimab in advanced cancers. The protocol was immunoSEQ multiplex PCR, while the TCRdb copy is restricted to in-frame clones and leaves out a portion. Of 55,000 to 65,000 clones in the sample, approximately 90% were seen once. This specimen consisted of CD4+ or CD8+ T cells sorted from blood, obtained in a trial of the OX40 agonist ivuxolimab. All receptors come from an adult with an advanced solid tumor such as melanoma, head and neck, liver or kidney cancer.

The chain recombines TRBV6-5 with TRBJ1-4; no clear D gene. CDR1 and CDR2 from the germline V gene are MNHEY and SVGAGI. The CDR3 has 15 residues. The ends were cut back, 6 bases at V and 0 bases at J, with 11 bases in the middle. The CDR3 DNA is TGTGCCAGCAGGACCCAAGTCGCAACTAATGAAAAACTGTTTTTT. Encoded protein: CASRTQVATNEKLFF.

V usage is TRBV19 and J usage is TRBJ1-5; D unclear. Per the germline V gene, CDR1 is LNHDA and CDR2 is SQIVND (reference sequence). Trimming cost V 6 bases and J 0 bases, with 12 bases left between them. The CDR3 covers 15 residues. Here the CDR3 DNA reads TGTGCCAGTAGCTTCACTAATTATAGCAATCAGCCCCAGCATTTT. Its protein product is CASSFTNYSNQPQHF.

V and J are TRBV19 and TRBJ2-7; possible D gene TRBD2, 6 bases. V was pared by 7 bases and J by 0 bases, with 13 bases between. CDR1 is LNHDA, CDR2 SQIVND, per germline (reference sequence). The CDR3 covers 14 residues. CDR3 nucleotide sequence: TGTGCCAGTAACTCGGGAGCCTACTCCTACGAGCAGTACTTC. Amino acids: CASNSGAYSYEQYF.

This chain joins TRBV5-1 and TRBJ1-4; TRBD1 is a possible D gene (5 bases). With 4 bases removed from V and 10 bases from J, the gap between germline ends came to 23 bases. Germline CDR1 reads SGHRS; CDR2 reads YFSETQ. This CDR3 spans 16 amino acids. The CDR3 protein is CASSQTDRSTDRKLFF. CDR3 DNA: TGCGCCAGCAGCCAAACCGACAGATCTACAGACCGAAAACTGTTTTTT.

This chain uses TRBV29-1 with TRBJ1-2; 10 nucleotides line up with TRBD1. Germline CDR1 reads SQVTM; CDR2 reads ANQGSEA. The CDR3 length is 12 residues. V trimming: 6 bases; J trimming: 8 bases; junction bases outside the gene matches: 6. The chain's CDR3 is CSVQDRGGGYTF. CDR3 nucleotides: TGCAGCGTCCAGGACAGGGGGGGAGGCTACACCTTC.

J is TRBJ1-1 and V is TRBV7-6, with D unresolved. Trimming left V 3 bases short and J 5 bases short, with 13 bases between. Germline CDR1 is SGHVS and CDR2 is FNYEAQ. The CDR3 contains 14 residues. CDR3 amino acids: CASSFTDLGTEAFF. CDR3 in DNA: TGTGCCAGCAGCTTCACGGACCTCGGGACTGAAGCTTTCTTT.

The chain combines TRBV27 with TRBJ1-6; D is perhaps TRBD1 (5 bases). Per germline, CDR1 MNHEY and CDR2 SMNVEV (reference sequence). V was cut by 3 bases and J by 7 bases, with 13 bases left in between. The CDR3 covers 15 residues. CDR3 sequence (DNA): TGTGCCAGCAGTTTTATCAGTGAGGGGAATTCACCCCTCCACTTT. It codes for CASSFISEGNSPLHF.

V gene TRBV4-2 combines with J gene TRBJ2-2, with 9 bases lining up with TRBD2. Germline V gives CDR1 LGHNA, CDR2 YNFKEQ. The V and J ends lost 1 base and 5 bases, in that order; junction bases with no gene match: 2. CDR3 length: 15 residues. The DNA for the CDR3 is TGTGCCAGCAGCCAAGTAACTAGCGGGACCGGGGAGCTGTTTTTT. It specifies CASSQVTSGTGELFF.

This clone has just one count. This rearrangement joins TRBV6-1 to TRBJ1-5, with D unclear. CDR1 and CDR2 from the germline V gene are MNHNS and SASEGT. V gave up 4 bases and J gave up 0 bases, with 13 bases separating them. The CDR3 length is 16 residues. The DNA for the CDR3 is TGTGCCAGCAGTGTAACCGGTACACTTAGCAATCAGCCCCAGCATTTT. Translated, it gives CASSVTGTLSNQPQHF.